This T cell receptor (beta chain) was profiled in a study of T cell responses to AZD1222 COVID-19 vaccine. Study conclusions and caveats: Repertoires were obtained only post-peak T cell response. Clonal diversity may have been underestimated in mostly white British donors.

A note on this clone: The antigen remains unidentified.

Using immunoSEQ multiplex PCR, the repertoire was profiled, and TCRdb retains in-frame clones only, with some absent. The data contain about 55,000 clones, about 88% of them singletons. The material sequenced was peripheral blood, taken on day 0 of AZD1222 vaccination. This receptor was identified in an adult in good health.

CDR3 in DNA: TGTGCCAGCAGCTCACCCAGGCGGGAGGTTGGGAAGCAGTACTTC. Translating it yields CASSSPRREVGKQYF. The chain recombines TRBV11-2 with TRBJ2-7, with TRBD2 identical over 8 bases. Germline trimming cut 4 bases from V and 8 bases from J; bases unmatched to any gene: 13. CDR1 is SGHAT, CDR2 FQNNGV, per germline. The CDR3 sequence is 15 residues long.